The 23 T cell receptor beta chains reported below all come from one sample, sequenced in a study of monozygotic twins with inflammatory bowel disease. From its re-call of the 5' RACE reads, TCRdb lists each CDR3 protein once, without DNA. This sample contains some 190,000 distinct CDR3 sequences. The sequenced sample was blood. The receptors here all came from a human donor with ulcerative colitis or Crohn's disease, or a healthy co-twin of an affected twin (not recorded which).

The CDR3 sequence is CSARGPSSGELFF. V usage is TRBV20-1 and J usage is TRBJ2-2. Germline CDR1 is DFQATT and CDR2 is SNEGSKA (reference sequence). This CDR3 is 13 amino acids long.

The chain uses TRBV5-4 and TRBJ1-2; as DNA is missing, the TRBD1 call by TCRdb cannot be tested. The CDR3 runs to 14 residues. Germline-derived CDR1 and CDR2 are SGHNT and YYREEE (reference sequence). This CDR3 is CASSPWDRAKGYTF. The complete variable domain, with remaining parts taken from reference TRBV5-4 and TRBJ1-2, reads ETGVTQSPTHLIKTRGQQVTLRCSSQSGHNTVSWYQQALGQGPQFIFQYYREEENGRGNFPPRFSGLQFPNYSSELNVNALELDDSALYLCASSPWDRAKGYTFGSGTRLTVV.

The CDR3 loop reads CASAGTAASEQFF. The V call is TRBV5-1, the J call TRBJ2-1; there is no DNA to check the TCRdb D call of TRBD1. Germline V gives CDR1 SGHRS, CDR2 YFSETQ. This CDR3 has 13 amino acids.

This chain's CDR3 is CASSLGHRQALNTEAFF. This sequence joins TRBV27 and TRBJ1-1; as DNA is missing, the TRBD1 call by TCRdb cannot be tested. CDR1 is MNHEY, CDR2 SMNVEV, per germline (reference sequence). CDR3 length: 17 amino acids.

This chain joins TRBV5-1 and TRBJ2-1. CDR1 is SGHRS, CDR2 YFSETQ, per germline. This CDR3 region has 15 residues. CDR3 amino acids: CASSLAAGPNNEQFF.

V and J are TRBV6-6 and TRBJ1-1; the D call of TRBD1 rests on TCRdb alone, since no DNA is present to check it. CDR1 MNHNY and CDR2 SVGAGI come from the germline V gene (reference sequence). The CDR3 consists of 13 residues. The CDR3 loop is CASSSQGATEAFF.

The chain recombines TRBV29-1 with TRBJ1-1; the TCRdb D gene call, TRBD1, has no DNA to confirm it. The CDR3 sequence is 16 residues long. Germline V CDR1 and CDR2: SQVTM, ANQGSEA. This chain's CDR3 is CSVDPGAGGLSTEAFF.

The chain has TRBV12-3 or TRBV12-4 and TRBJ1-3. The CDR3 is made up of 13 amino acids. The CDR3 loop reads CASEPLTGNTIYF.

CDR3 loop: CAISDGFPDGQKNIQYF. This sequence joins TRBV10-3 and TRBJ2-4; as DNA is missing, the TRBD1 call by TCRdb cannot be tested. The CDR3 extends over 17 amino acids. The germline CDR1 and CDR2 sequences are ENHRY and SYGVKD.

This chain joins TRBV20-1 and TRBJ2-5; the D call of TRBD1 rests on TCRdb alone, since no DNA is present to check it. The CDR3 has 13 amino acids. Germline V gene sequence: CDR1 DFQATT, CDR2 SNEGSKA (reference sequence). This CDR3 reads CSARAAGSKTQYF.

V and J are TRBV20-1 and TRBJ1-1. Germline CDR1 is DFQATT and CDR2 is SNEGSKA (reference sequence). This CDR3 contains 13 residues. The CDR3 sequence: CSASRLLNTEAFF.

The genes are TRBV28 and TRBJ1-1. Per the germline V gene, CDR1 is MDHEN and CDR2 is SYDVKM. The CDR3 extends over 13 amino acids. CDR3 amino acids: CASSLIGGTEAFF.

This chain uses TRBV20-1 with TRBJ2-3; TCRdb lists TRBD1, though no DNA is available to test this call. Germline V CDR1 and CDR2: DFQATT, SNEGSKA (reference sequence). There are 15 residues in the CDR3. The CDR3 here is CSARAPGVLTDTQYF.

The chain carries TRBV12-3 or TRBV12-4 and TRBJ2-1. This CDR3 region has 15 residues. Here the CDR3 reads CASSLAGDAYNEQFF.

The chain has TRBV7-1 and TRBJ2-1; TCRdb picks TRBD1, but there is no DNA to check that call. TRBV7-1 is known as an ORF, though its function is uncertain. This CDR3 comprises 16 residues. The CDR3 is CASSSRPGSSYNEQFF.

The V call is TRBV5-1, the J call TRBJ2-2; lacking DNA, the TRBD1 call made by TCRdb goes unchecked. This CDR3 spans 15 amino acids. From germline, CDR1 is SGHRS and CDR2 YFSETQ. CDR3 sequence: CASSLEVRGTGELFF.

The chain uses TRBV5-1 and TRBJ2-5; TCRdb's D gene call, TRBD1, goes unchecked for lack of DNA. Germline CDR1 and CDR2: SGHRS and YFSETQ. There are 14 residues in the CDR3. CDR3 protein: CASSLASRQETQYF.

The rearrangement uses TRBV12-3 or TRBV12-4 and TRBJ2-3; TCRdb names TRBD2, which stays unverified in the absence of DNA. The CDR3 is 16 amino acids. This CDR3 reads CASSPGTNVVTDTQYF.

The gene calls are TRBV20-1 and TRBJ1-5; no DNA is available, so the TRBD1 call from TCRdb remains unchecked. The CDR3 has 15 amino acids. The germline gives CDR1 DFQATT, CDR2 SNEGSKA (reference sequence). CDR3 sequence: CSAVPVGHSNQPQHF.

The CDR3 sequence: CASSTVGGTEAFF. V gene TRBV6-5 combines with J gene TRBJ1-1; the TCRdb call, TRBD1, lacks DNA for checking. The CDR3 runs to 13 residues. The germline V gene has CDR1 MNHEY and CDR2 SVGAGI.

CDR3 region: CSAQNGNSGNTIYF. The J gene is TRBJ1-3, the V gene TRBV20-1. CDR1 and CDR2 from the germline V gene are DFQATT and SNEGSKA (reference sequence). The CDR3 contains 14 residues.

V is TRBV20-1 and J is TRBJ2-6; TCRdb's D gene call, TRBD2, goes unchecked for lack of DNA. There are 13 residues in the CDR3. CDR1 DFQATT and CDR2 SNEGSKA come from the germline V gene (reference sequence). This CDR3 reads CSAVHSGANVLTF.

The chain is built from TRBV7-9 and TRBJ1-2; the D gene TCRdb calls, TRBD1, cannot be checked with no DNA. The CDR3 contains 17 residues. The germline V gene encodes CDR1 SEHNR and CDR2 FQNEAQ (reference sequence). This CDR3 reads CASSLSSGDWGSGGYTF.